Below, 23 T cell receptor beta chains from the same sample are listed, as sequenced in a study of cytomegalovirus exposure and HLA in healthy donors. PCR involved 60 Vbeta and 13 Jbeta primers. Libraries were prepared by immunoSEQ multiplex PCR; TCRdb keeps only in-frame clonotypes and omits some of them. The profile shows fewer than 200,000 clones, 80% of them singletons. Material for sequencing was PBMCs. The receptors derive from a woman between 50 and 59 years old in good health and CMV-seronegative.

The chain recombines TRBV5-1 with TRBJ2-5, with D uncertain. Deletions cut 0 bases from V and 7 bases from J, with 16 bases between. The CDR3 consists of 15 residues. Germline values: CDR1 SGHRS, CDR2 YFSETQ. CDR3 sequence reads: CASSLAGVPLGTQYF. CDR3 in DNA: TGCGCCAGCAGCTTGGCCGGCGTCCCGCTAGGGACCCAGTACTTC.

The CDR3 sequence is CASSPSSYEQYF. The DNA of the CDR3 is TGTGCCAGCAGTCCCAGCTCCTACGAGCAGTACTTC. The chain employs TRBV28 and TRBJ2-7; D is unclear. Germline lookup yields CDR1 MDHEN and CDR2 SYDVKM. The CDR3 extends over 12 amino acids. Trimming took off 5 bases at V and 0 bases at J, with 5 bases between the two ends.

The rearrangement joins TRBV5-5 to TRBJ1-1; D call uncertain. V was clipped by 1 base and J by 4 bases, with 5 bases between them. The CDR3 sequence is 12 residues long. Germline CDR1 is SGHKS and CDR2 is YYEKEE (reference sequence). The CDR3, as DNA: TGTGCCAGCAGCTTGCCAGGCACTGAAGCTTTCTTT. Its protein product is CASSLPGTEAFF.

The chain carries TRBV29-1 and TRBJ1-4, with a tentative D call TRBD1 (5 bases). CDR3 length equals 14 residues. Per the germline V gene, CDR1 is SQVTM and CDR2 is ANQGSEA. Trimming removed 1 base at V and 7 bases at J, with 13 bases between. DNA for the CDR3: TGCAGCGTTGAAGGACAGTCGGCTCCTGAAAAACTGTTTTTT. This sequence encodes CSVEGQSAPEKLFF.

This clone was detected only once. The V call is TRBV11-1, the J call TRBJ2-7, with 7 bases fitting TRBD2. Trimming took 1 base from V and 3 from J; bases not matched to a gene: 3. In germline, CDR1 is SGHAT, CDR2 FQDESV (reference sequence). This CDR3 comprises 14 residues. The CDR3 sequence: CASSLDGGNYEQYF. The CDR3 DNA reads TGTGCCAGCAGCTTAGACGGGGGGAACTACGAGCAGTACTTC.

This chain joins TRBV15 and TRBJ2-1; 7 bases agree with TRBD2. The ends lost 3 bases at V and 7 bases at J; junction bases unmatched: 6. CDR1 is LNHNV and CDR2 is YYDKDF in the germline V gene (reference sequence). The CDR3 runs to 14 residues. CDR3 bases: TGTGCCACCAGCAGCGGACTAGTGATTAATGAGCAGTTCTTC. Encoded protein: CATSSGLVINEQFF.

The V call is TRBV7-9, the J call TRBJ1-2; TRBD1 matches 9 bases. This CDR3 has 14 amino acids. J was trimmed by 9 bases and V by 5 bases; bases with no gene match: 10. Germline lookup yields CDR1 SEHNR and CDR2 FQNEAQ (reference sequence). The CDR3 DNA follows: TGTGCCAGCAGCCCTGACCGGGACAGGGAGAGCTACACCTTC. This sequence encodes CASSPDRDRESYTF.

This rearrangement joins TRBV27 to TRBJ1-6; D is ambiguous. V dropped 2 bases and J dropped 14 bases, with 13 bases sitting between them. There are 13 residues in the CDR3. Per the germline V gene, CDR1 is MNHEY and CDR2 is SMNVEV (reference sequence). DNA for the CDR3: TGTGCCAGCAGTTTACTGGGCTTAACCGCCCTCCACTTT. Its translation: CASSLLGLTALHF.

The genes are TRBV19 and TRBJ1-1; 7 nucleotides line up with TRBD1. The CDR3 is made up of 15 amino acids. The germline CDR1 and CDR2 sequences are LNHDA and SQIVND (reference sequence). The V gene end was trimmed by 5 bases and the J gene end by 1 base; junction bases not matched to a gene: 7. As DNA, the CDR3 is TGTGCCAGTAGTGCCGATAGGGGGCAGAACACTGAAGCTTTCTTT. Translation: CASSADRGQNTEAFF. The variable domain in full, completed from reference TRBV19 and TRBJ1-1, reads DGGITQSPKYLFRKEGQNVTLSCEQNLNHDAMYWYRQDPGQGLRLIYYSQIVNDFQKGDIAEGYSVSREKKESFPLTVTSAQKNPTAFYLCASSADRGQNTEAFFGQGTRLTVV.

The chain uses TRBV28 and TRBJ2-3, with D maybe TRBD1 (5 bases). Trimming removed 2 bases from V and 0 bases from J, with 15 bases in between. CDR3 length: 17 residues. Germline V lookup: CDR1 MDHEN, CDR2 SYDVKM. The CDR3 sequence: CASSLVGRGFSTDTQYF. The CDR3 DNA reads TGTGCCAGCAGTTTAGTCGGTAGGGGATTTAGCACAGATACGCAGTATTTT.

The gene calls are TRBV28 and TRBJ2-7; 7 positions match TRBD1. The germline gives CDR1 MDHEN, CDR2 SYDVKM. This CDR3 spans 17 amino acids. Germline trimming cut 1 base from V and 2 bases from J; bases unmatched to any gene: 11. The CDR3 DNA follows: TGTGCCAGCAGTTTATTTCCCTCGAACAGGGGCACCTACGAGCAGTACTTC. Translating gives CASSLFPSNRGTYEQYF.

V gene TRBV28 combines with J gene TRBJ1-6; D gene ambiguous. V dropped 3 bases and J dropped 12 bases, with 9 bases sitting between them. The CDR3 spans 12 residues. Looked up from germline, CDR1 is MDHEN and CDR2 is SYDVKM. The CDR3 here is CASSFRVRPLHF. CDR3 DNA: TGTGCCAGCAGTTTCCGGGTCCGACCCCTCCACTTT.

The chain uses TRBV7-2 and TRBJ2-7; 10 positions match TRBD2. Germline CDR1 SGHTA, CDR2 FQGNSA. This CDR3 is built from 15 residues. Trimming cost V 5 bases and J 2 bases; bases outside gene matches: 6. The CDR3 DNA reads TGTGCCAGCAGCCGGACTAGCGGTAGCCCCTACGAGCAGTACTTC. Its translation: CASSRTSGSPYEQYF. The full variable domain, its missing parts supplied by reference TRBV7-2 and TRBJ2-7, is GAGVSQSPSNKVTEKGKDVELRCDPISGHTALYWYRQSLGQGLEFLIYFQGNSAPDKSGLPSDRFSAERTGGSVSTLTIQRTQQEDSAVYLCASSRTSGSPYEQYFGPGTRLTVT.

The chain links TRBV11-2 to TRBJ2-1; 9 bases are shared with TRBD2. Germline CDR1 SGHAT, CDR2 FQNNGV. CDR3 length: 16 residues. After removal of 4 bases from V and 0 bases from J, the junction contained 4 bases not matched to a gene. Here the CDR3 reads CASSSYSGSSYNEQFF. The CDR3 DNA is TGTGCCAGCAGCTCATATAGCGGGAGCTCCTACAATGAGCAGTTCTTC.

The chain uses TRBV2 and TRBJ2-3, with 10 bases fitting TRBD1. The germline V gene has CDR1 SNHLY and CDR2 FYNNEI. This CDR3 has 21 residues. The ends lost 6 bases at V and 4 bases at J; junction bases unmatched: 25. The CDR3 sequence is CASSLVRGQGLSGVSADTQYF. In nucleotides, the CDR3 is TGTGCCAGCAGCCTAGTTAGGGGACAGGGGCTCTCAGGGGTTTCCGCAGATACGCAGTATTTT.

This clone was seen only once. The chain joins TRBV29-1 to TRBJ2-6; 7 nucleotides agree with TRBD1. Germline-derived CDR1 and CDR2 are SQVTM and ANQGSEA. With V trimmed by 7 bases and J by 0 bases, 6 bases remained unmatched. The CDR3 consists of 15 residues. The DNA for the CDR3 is TGCAGCGCTGGACAGGAGAGCTCTGGGGCCAACGTCCTGACTTTC. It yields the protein CSAGQESSGANVLTF.

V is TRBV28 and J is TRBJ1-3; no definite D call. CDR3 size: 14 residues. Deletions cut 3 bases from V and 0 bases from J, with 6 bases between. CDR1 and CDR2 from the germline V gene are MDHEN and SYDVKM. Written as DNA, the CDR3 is TGTGCCAGCAGTTTTGGCGGCTCTGGAAACACCATATATTTT. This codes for CASSFGGSGNTIYF.

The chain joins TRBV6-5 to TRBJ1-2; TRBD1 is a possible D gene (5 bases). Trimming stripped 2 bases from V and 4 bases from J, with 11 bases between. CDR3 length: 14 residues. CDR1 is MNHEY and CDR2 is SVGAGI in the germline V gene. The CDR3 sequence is CASSYGQGGYGYTF. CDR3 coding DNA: TGTGCCAGCAGTTACGGGCAGGGAGGCTATGGCTACACCTTC.

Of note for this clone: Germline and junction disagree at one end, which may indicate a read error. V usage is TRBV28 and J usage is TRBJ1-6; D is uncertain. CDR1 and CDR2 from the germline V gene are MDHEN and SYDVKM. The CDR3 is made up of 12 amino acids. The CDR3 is CAGSPGSLPLHF. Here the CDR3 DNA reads TGTGCCGGCAGTCCGGGGAGCCTTCCCCTCCACTTT.

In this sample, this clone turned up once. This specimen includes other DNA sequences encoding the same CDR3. CDR3 DNA: TGTGCCAGCAGTTTGGGCAGAGCCTACGAGCAGTACTTC. The encoded protein is CASSLGRAYEQYF. This chain links TRBV27 with TRBJ2-7, with D unresolved. The CDR3 has 13 residues. Trimming removed 3 bases from V and 2 bases from J, with 8 bases in between. Germline loops: CDR1 MNHEY, CDR2 SMNVEV (reference sequence).

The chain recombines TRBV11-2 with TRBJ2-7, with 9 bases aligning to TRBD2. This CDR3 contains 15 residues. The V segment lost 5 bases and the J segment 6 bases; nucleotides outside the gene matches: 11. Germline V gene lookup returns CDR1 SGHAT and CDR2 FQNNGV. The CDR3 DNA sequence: TGTGCCAGCAGCCCCGACGGGCGGGAGGGCCTCGAGCAGTACTTC. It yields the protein CASSPDGREGLEQYF.

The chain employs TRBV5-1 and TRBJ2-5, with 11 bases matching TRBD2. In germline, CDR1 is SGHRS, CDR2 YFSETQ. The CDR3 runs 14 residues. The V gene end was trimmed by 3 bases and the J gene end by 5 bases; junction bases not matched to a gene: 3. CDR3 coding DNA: TGCGCCAGCAGCTCGACTAGCGGGGATGAGACCCAGTACTTC. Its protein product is CASSSTSGDETQYF.

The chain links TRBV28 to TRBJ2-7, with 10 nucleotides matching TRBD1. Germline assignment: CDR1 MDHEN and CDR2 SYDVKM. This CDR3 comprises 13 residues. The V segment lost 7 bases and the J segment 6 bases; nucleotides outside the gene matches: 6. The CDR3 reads CASKTGQGFEQYF. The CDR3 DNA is TGTGCCAGCAAAACGGGACAGGGGTTCGAGCAGTACTTC.